These T cell receptor beta chains were read from a single sample in a study of sequential checkpoint blockade in melanoma. The assay was immunoSEQ multiplex PCR, and TCRdb's table has in-frame clones only and misses some. The table lists about 26,000 clones, roughly 80% of them singletons. The sample consisted of CD8+ T cells sorted from blood (inferred from file names), taken from a patient given nivolumab and ipilimumab in sequence. The receptors here all came from a human donor with melanoma. CDR3s include the opening cysteine and the closing phenylalanine or tryptophan. A D gene is named only where the DNA matches it firmly. Where a row states a size, it is once, few, many or the class of an expanded clone; other rows omit it.

d_gene	abundance	v_gene	j_gene	CDR3nt	CDR3aa
NA	NA	TRBV10-2	TRBJ1-1	TGCGCCAGCAGGGGGAGGACGGTGAACACTGAAGCTTTCTTT	CASRGRTVNTEAFF
NA	few	TRBV7-2	TRBJ1-5	TGTGCCAGCAGCTTAGCGGGCAGCAGCAATCAGCCCCAGCATTTT	CASSLAGSSNQPQHF
TRBD1	few	TRBV29-1	TRBJ1-1	TGCAGCGTTGAAGATAGGTACACAGGACAGGACAAGAACACTGAAGCTTTCTTT	CSVEDRYTGQDKNTEAFF
TRBD2	NA	TRBV27	TRBJ2-5	TGTGCCAGCAGTTCCTATGAAGCGGGGGGCGAAAAGACCCAGTACTTC	CASSSYEAGGEKTQYF
TRBD1	NA	TRBV18	TRBJ1-2	TGTGCCAGCTCACCCAGTACAGGGGGAGGCTTTGGCTATGGCTACACCTTC	CASSPSTGGGFGYGYTF
TRBD2	NA	TRBV7-2	TRBJ2-5	TGTGCCAGCAGCTTACTAGCGGGGGAGACCCAGTACTTC	CASSLLAGETQYF
TRBD2	NA	TRBV7-9	TRBJ2-2	TGTGCCAGCAGCCACCCCCGACTAGCGGGGGGCGGTGGGGAGCTGTTTTTT	CASSHPRLAGGGGELFF
NA	NA	TRBV6-6	TRBJ2-3	TGTGCCAGCAGCTCCACCCCCCCCGGGGGCACAGATACGCAGTATTTT	CASSSTPPGGTDTQYF
TRBD2	NA	TRBV7-7	TRBJ2-2	TGTGCTAGCAGCTCCCTAGCGGGACGAGGGGCCGGGGAGCTGTTTTTT	CASSSLAGRGAGELFF
NA	NA	TRBV30	TRBJ2-2	TGTGCCTGGATACGGGGGTCGGCCACCGGGGAGCTGTTTTTT	CAWIRGSATGELFF
NA	NA	TRBV9	TRBJ2-1	TGTGCCAGCAGCGGGGCCAGGTACAATGAGCAGTTCTTC	CASSGARYNEQFF
TRBD1	NA	TRBV19	TRBJ1-5	TGTGCCAGTAGCGGACGGCCCGACAGGGACGGGCAGCCCCAGCATTTT	CASSGRPDRDGQPQHF
TRBD2	once	TRBV9	TRBJ2-5	TGTGCCAGCAGCGTAGCCGAGTCTTCTAGCGGGGGCCGGGAGACCCAGTACTTC	CASSVAESSSGGRETQYF
NA	NA	TRBV14	TRBJ1-1	TGTGCCAGCAGTCTAGAGGCGGCCACTGAAGCTTTCTTT	CASSLEAATEAFF
TRBD2	NA	TRBV7-6	TRBJ2-3	TGTGCCAGCAGCAGGACTAGCGGGGATACGCAGTATTTT	CASSRTSGDTQYF
NA	NA	TRBV4-2	TRBJ2-6	TGTGCCAGCAGCCAAGAATACTCTGGGGCCAACGTCCTGACTTTC	CASSQEYSGANVLTF
TRBD1	NA	TRBV5-4	TRBJ1-2	TGTGCCAGCAGCTTCCAGACAGGGGTTTTATCTGGCTACACCTTC	CASSFQTGVLSGYTF
NA	NA	TRBV13	TRBJ2-3	TGTGCCAGCAGCCCCCCAGAGGGACAAGATACGCAGTATTTT	CASSPPEGQDTQYF
NA	NA	TRBV29-1	TRBJ1-2	TGCAGCGTTGTGCAGGGGTATGGCTACACCTTC	CSVVQGYGYTF
TRBD2	NA	TRBV9	TRBJ2-2	TGTGCCAGCAGCTCGGGACTAGCGGGGGGAACCACCGGGGAGCTGTTTTTT	CASSSGLAGGTTGELFF
NA	NA	TRBV10-3	TRBJ2-1	TGTGCCATCAGTGAGTCGACGCTCGGGTCCACTGAGCAGTTCTTC	CAISESTLGSTEQFF
NA	NA	TRBV6-1	TRBJ1-4	TGTGCCAGTATTACAGGGACAACTAATGAAAAACTGTTTTTT	CASITGTTNEKLFF
TRBD1	NA	TRBV5-7	TRBJ1-3	TGTGCCAGCAGCTGGGAGGGACAGGAGTGTGGAAACACCATATATTTT	CASSWEGQECGNTIYF
TRBD1	few	TRBV28	TRBJ2-3	TGTGCCAGCAGGGTAACAGGGGTCGGCACAGATACGCAGTATTTT	CASRVTGVGTDTQYF
TRBD2	NA	TRBV9	TRBJ2-1	TGTGCCAGCAGCAACCTAGCGGTATACAATGAGCAGTTCTTC	CASSNLAVYNEQFF
TRBD1	NA	TRBV5-6	TRBJ1-1	TGTGCCAGCAGCCTAGGAAGGGGGCCGGGGGAAGCTTTCTTT	CASSLGRGPGEAFF
NA	NA	TRBV7-9	TRBJ1-2	TGTGCCAGCAGCTTGGGAGGCTATGGCTACACCTTC	CASSLGGYGYTF
NA	NA	TRBV4-3	TRBJ2-7	TGCGCCAGCAGCCAAGCGGCGTTCCTAGCTCCCTACGAGCAGTACTTC	CASSQAAFLAPYEQYF
NA	NA	TRBV4-1	TRBJ2-7	TGCGCCAGCAGCCCGGGACTGGCCTACGAGCAGTACTTC	CASSPGLAYEQYF
TRBD1	NA	TRBV7-9	TRBJ1-2	TGTGCCAGCAGCTTACCCCAGTCGGGACAGGGCTCTGGCTACACCTTC	CASSLPQSGQGSGYTF
NA	NA	TRBV14	TRBJ1-4	TGTGCCAGCAGCCAAGATAGGACAAGGACGGTCGAAAAACTGTTTTTT	CASSQDRTRTVEKLFF
NA	NA	TRBV6-5	TRBJ2-7	TGTGCCAGCAGTTCAGCTTGGGAGCGCAGCTCCTACGAGCAGTACTTC	CASSSAWERSSYEQYF
NA	NA	TRBV6-5	TRBJ2-7	TGTGCCAGCAGTTACTCTTCGGTAACCGAGCAGTACTTC	CASSYSSVTEQYF
TRBD2	NA	TRBV4-3	TRBJ2-3	TGCGCCAGCAGCCCGGGACTAGCGGGAGCGGCAGATACGCAGTATTTT	CASSPGLAGAADTQYF
NA	NA	TRBV29-1	TRBJ1-2	TGCAGCGTTGGGGACTTAAGCTGGGGAGGAAGCTACACCTTC	CSVGDLSWGGSYTF
TRBD1	NA	TRBV29-1	TRBJ1-6	TGCAGCGTGCGGACAGGGTCCTCCTATAATTCACCCCTCCACTTT	CSVRTGSSYNSPLHF
TRBD1	NA	TRBV29-1	TRBJ1-1	TGCAGCGTAGGGACAGGGGAAGCTTTCTTT	CSVGTGEAFF
TRBD2	NA	TRBV7-7	TRBJ2-3	TGTGCCAGCAGCTTAGCACCCCCTTCTCGGGGGGGATCCACAGATACGCAGTATTTT	CASSLAPPSRGGSTDTQYF
TRBD1	NA	TRBV4-3	TRBJ2-1	TGCGCCAGCAGCCAAGGCGTGTACAGGGGCCTGCTAGATGAGCAGTTCTTC	CASSQGVYRGLLDEQFF
NA	NA	TRBV6-4	TRBJ2-7	TGTGCCAGCAGTGGAGGAGCAGCCGTCGAGCAGTACTTC	CASSGGAAVEQYF
NA	NA	TRBV27	TRBJ1-2	TGTGCCAGCAGTTTGGGGCTGACCTATGGCTACACCTTC	CASSLGLTYGYTF
NA	NA	TRBV23-1	TRBJ1-6	TGCGCCAGCAGTCAATCCAATTTGAGGGGGTCACCCCTCCACTTT	CASSQSNLRGSPLHF
TRBD2	NA	TRBV15	TRBJ2-7	TGTGCCACCATGCAACTAGCGGGAGACCGTATCTCCTACGAGCAGTACTTC	CATMQLAGDRISYEQYF
NA	few	TRBV18	TRBJ1-3	TGTGCCAGCTCACCGGGTTCCGGGTCTGGAAACACCATATATTTT	CASSPGSGSGNTIYF
NA	NA	TRBV6-5	TRBJ1-5	TGTGCCCGCACACCCCAGGGGAATCAGCCCCAGCATTTT	CARTPQGNQPQHF
NA	NA	TRBV19	TRBJ2-7	TGTGCCAGTAGTATGGGCAGTTTTTACGAGCAGTACTTC	CASSMGSFYEQYF
NA	NA	TRBV9	TRBJ2-2	TGTGCCAGCATGGAGGTTAACACCGGGGAGCTGTTTTTT	CASMEVNTGELFF
TRBD2	NA	TRBV7-8	TRBJ2-5	TGTGCCAGCAGCACGGGGAGGGGCCGAGACCAAGAGACCCAGTACTTC	CASSTGRGRDQETQYF
NA	NA	TRBV7-8	TRBJ1-3	TGTGCCAGCGGGGCCGCGGGGTGGAACTCTGGAAACACCATATATTTT	CASGAAGWNSGNTIYF
NA	NA	TRBV28	TRBJ2-7	TGTGCCAGCAGTTCCCTATTGGCACAGGGCCAGGTAGGCTACGAGCAGTACTTC	CASSSLLAQGQVGYEQYF
NA	NA	TRBV15	TRBJ1-1	TGTGCCACCTCGTTGGGTGACTCAATGAACACTGAAGCTTTCTTT	CATSLGDSMNTEAFF
TRBD2	once	TRBV11-1	TRBJ2-7	TGTGCCAGCAGCTTAGCGAGCGGGGGCTATCGCGAGCAGTACTTC	CASSLASGGYREQYF
TRBD1	NA	TRBV4-2	TRBJ1-2	TGTGCCAGCAGCTTCGGGACAGGCACTAACTATGGCTACACCTTC	CASSFGTGTNYGYTF
NA	NA	TRBV29-1	TRBJ1-1	TGCAGCGTCGGCGGGGGCACTGAAGCTTTCTTT	CSVGGGTEAFF
TRBD1	NA	TRBV27	TRBJ2-7	TGTGCCAGCAGTTTAGCAGGACAGGCTTACTACGAGCAGTACTTC	CASSLAGQAYYEQYF
TRBD1	NA	TRBV7-9	TRBJ1-2	TGTGCCAGCTCAGGACAGGGGAGTTATTCCCCAAACTATGGCTACACCTTC	CASSGQGSYSPNYGYTF
TRBD1	NA	TRBV6-1	TRBJ2-3	TGTGCCAGCAGTTCGACAGGGGCGGGCACGCAGTATTTT	CASSSTGAGTQYF
TRBD1	NA	TRBV9	TRBJ2-1	TGTGCCAGCAGCGTCGGCGGGACAGGTTTTTACAATGAGCAGTTCTTC	CASSVGGTGFYNEQFF
NA	NA	TRBV5-8	TRBJ1-5	TGTGCCAGCAGCTCACCCAGGGCCCTCAATCAGCCCCAGCATTTT	CASSSPRALNQPQHF
TRBD1	NA	TRBV6-4	TRBJ2-7	TGTGCCAGCACCCCCGGACAGGGAGGCTCCTACGAGCAGTACTTC	CASTPGQGGSYEQYF